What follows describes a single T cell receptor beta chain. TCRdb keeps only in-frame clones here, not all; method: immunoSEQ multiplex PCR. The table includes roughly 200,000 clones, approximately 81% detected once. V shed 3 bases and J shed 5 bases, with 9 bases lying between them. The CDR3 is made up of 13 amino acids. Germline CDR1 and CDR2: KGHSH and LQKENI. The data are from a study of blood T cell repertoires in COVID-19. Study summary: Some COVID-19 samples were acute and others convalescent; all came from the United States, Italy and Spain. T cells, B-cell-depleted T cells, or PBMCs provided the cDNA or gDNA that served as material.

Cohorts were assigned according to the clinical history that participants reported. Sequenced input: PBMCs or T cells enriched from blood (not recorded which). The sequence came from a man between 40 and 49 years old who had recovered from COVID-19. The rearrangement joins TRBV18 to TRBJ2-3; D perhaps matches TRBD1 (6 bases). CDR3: CASSPDRGDTQYF. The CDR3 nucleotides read TGTGCCAGCTCACCGGACAGAGGAGATACGCAGTATTTT.